This T cell receptor (beta chain) was identified during a study of blood T cells in healthy people across ages. Concerning this clonotype itself: Its target is not known.

CDR3 length: 16 residues. Deletions cut 0 bases from V and 4 bases from J, with 11 bases between. CDR1 is SGHRS and CDR2 is YFSETQ in the germline V gene. Study observations and caveats: The long-lived group displayed more naive CD4+ cells, plus higher diversity, than the aged donors did.

PCR was performed a second time for about 7 to 12 cycles using a sample-barcoded 5' primer and a J-beta primer mix. TCRdb independently ran MiXCR on the 5' RACE reads; one entry per CDR3 protein. The sample gives 1.5 million to 2 million distinct CDR3 sequences, about 39% of which show up once; approximately 22% is in the top ten. The receptor was isolated from a human donor in good health. Sequenced sample: blood. The chain uses TRBV5-1 and TRBJ2-6; unclear D gene. CDR3 sequence reads: CASSLDGVTGANVLTF. CDR3 in DNA: TGCGCCAGCAGCTTGGATGGGGTCACCGGGGCCAACGTCCTGACTTTC. Full variable domain (missing parts from reference TRBV5-1 and TRBJ2-6): KAGVTQTPRYLIKTRGQQVTLSCSPISGHRSVSWYQQTPGQGLQFLFEYFSETQRNKGNFPGRFSGRQFSNSRSEMNVSTLELGDSALYLCASSLDGVTGANVLTFGAGSRLTVL.